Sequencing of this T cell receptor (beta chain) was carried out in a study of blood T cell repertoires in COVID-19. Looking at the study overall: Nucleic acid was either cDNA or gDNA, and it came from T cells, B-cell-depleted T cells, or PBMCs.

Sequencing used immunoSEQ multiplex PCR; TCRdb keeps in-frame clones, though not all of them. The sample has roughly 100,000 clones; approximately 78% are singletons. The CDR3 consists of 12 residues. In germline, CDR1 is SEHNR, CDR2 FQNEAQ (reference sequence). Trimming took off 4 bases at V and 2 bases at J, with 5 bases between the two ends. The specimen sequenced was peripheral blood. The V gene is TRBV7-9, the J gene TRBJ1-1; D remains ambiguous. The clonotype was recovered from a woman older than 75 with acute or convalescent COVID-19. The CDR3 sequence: CASSWLNTEAFF. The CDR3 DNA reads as TGTGCCAGCAGCTGGCTTAACACTGAAGCTTTCTTT.